One and the same sample provided the 20 T cell receptor beta chains below, sequenced in a study of early T cells in non-severe SARS-CoV-2 infection. TCRdb used MiXCR to reprocess the 5' RACE reads, holding one entry per CDR3 protein. The data contain around 52,000 distinct CDR3 sequences, roughly 12% of them singletons. Sequenced sample: whole blood. These receptors all come from an adult who was a healthcare worker with PCR-confirmed SARS-CoV-2 infection or an uninfected control (not recorded which).

This clonotype was observed many times. The chain links TRBV12-3 or TRBV12-4 to TRBJ2-7; 10 nucleotides agree with TRBD1. This CDR3 region has 15 residues. The ends lost 4 bases at V and 3 bases at J; junction bases unmatched: 6. This chain's CDR3 is CASSYSGTGVYEQYF. Written as DNA, the CDR3 is TGTGCCAGCAGTTATTCCGGGACAGGGGTCTACGAGCAGTACTTC.

This clonotype was detected ten times or more. The V gene is TRBV18, the J gene TRBJ2-7; D may be TRBD2 (6 bases). Germline V gene data show CDR1 as KGHSH and CDR2 as LQKENI. The CDR3 is made up of 14 amino acids. Trimming stripped 5 bases from V and 0 bases from J, with 11 bases between. For the CDR3, the DNA is TGTGCCAGCTCAAGTAGCGGCCTCTCCTACGAGCAGTACTTC. Protein: CASSSSGLSYEQYF.

This clonotype was seen a few times. V gene TRBV11-2 combines with J gene TRBJ2-6, with 8 bases aligning to TRBD1. Germline V gene sequence: CDR1 SGHAT, CDR2 FQNNGV. After removal of 3 bases from V and 2 bases from J, the junction contained 12 bases not matched to a gene. This CDR3 region has 19 residues. The DNA of the CDR3 is TGTGCCAGCAGCTTCAGGTGGGACAGGCTGCGTGCTGGGGCCAACGTCCTGACTTTC. Its protein product is CASSFRWDRLRAGANVLTF.

This chain connects TRBV11-2 to TRBJ2-1; TRBD1 agrees at 7 bases. Trimming took 3 bases from V and 6 from J; bases not matched to a gene: 5. Germline V CDR1 and CDR2: SGHAT, FQNNGV. CDR3 length: 14 residues. The CDR3 bases are TGTGCCAGCAGCTTTTGGGCAGGGGGCAATGAGCAGTTCTTC. Amino acids: CASSFWAGGNEQFF.

This clonotype was recorded only once. This chain links TRBV7-2 with TRBJ2-2; 8 nucleotides match TRBD1. The trim removed 3 bases at V and 4 bases at J, leaving 4 bases unmatched. Germline V CDR1 and CDR2: SGHTA, FQGNSA. The CDR3 is 15 amino acids. In nucleotides, the CDR3 is TGTGCCAGCAGCTTGATGGGACAGGCCACCGGGGAGCTGTTTTTT. Its translation is CASSLMGQATGELFF.

The V call is TRBV12-3 or TRBV12-4, the J call TRBJ2-1; D remains ambiguous. This CDR3 is 16 amino acids long. Trimming left V 3 bases short and J 4 bases short, with 16 bases between. CDR3 amino acids: CASSFRPSPRYNEQFF. In DNA form, the CDR3 reads TGTGCCAGCAGTTTCCGGCCTTCTCCCCGATACAATGAGCAGTTCTTC.

The rearrangement links TRBV2 to TRBJ2-1; D unresolved. This CDR3 contains 12 residues. Trimming stripped 0 bases from V and 10 bases from J, with 7 bases between. Per the germline V gene, CDR1 is SNHLY and CDR2 is FYNNEI. CDR3 bases: TGTGCCAGCAGTGAAGCTGTTAAAGAGCAGTTCTTC. Translation gives CASSEAVKEQFF.

This clonotype was recorded at least ten times. The V gene is TRBV5-1, the J gene TRBJ1-2; TRBD1 matches at 7 bases. V lost 2 bases to trimming and J lost 4 bases; unmatched junction nucleotides: 17. The CDR3 extends over 18 amino acids. Germline CDR1 SGHRS, CDR2 YFSETQ. The CDR3 DNA reads TGCGCCAGCAGCTTATCGGGGACAGAAGGAACTGGACTCTATGGCTACACCTTC. Its protein product is CASSLSGTEGTGLYGYTF.

The DNA of the CDR3 is TGCAGCGCTCGCTTTGGGGGGGCGACCTACGAGCAGTACTTC. Translation gives CSARFGGATYEQYF. This chain joins TRBV29-1 and TRBJ2-7; a weak D match, TRBD2 (7 bases). Per germline, CDR1 SQVTM and CDR2 ANQGSEA. This CDR3 contains 14 residues. V was pared by 7 bases and J by 2 bases, with 18 bases between.

The chain has TRBV6-1 and TRBJ2-7, with 12 bases that match TRBD2. Germline CDR1 MNHNS, CDR2 SASEGT. CDR3 length: 15 residues. Trimming took 6 bases from V and 0 from J; bases not matched to a gene: 3. In nucleotides, the CDR3 is TGTGCCAGCAGCCAGACTAGCGGGAGCTCCTACGAGCAGTACTTC. Translating it yields CASSQTSGSSYEQYF.

The chain carries TRBV29-1 and TRBJ1-2; D remains unclear. Trimming took off 1 base at V and 4 bases at J, with 22 bases between the two ends. This CDR3 region has 17 residues. Looked up from germline, CDR1 is SQVTM and CDR2 is ANQGSEA. The CDR3 loop reads CSVEGTAEGSPRYGYTF. The CDR3 nucleotides read TGCAGCGTTGAAGGTACCGCCGAGGGATCCCCCCGCTATGGCTACACCTTC.

The chain recombines TRBV20-1 with TRBJ1-5; TRBD1 agrees at 10 bases. Germline V lookup: CDR1 DFQATT, CDR2 SNEGSKA (reference sequence). V shed 5 bases, J shed 7 bases, and the junction held 14 bases outside the gene matches. The CDR3 totals 16 residues. The CDR3 here is CSAGQSTGGSGQPQHF. CDR3 nucleotide sequence: TGCAGTGCTGGCCAATCGACAGGGGGCTCAGGGCAGCCCCAGCATTTT.

This clonotype was counted at least ten times. The chain is built from TRBV5-4 and TRBJ1-5; no clear D. Germline values: CDR1 SGHNT, CDR2 YYREEE (reference sequence). V lost 4 bases, J lost 0 bases, and 11 bases lay in between. The CDR3 covers 15 residues. The CDR3 DNA reads TGTGCCAGCAGCCGGCCCCAAAATAGCAATCAGCCCCAGCATTTT. Protein sequence: CASSRPQNSNQPQHF.

The chain couples TRBV27 to TRBJ2-6, with D perhaps TRBD2 (5 bases). Trimming stripped 3 bases from V and 0 bases from J, with 12 bases between. This CDR3 spans 17 amino acids. CDR1 is MNHEY, CDR2 SMNVEV, per germline (reference sequence). CDR3 bases: TGTGCCAGCAGTTTCTGGGTTGGGAGCTCTGGGGCCAACGTCCTGACTTTC. Protein: CASSFWVGSSGANVLTF.

This clonotype was detected ten times or more. The chain joins TRBV6-4 to TRBJ1-6, with 9 nucleotides matching TRBD1. Germline CDR1 is MRHNA and CDR2 is SNTAGT. V gave up 5 bases and J gave up 7 bases; unmatched junction bases: 9. CDR3 length equals 16 residues. The CDR3 loop reads CASSQLAGTGNSPLHF. The CDR3 DNA follows: TGTGCCAGCAGTCAACTCGCCGGGACAGGGAATTCACCCCTCCACTTT.

Ten or more counts support this clonotype. Here the CDR3 DNA reads TGTGCCAGCAGCCCGACTAGCGGGAGGTACGAGCAGTACTTC. This codes for CASSPTSGRYEQYF. The gene calls are TRBV3-1 and TRBJ2-7; 13 nucleotides align to TRBD2. Losses at the gene ends were 4 bases for V and 4 bases for J; bases not matched to a gene: 1. The V gene's germline CDR1 is LGHDT and CDR2 YNNKEL (reference sequence). This CDR3 comprises 14 residues.

This clonotype was detected ten times or more. The gene calls are TRBV2 and TRBJ2-3; possibly TRBD2 for D (5 bases). This CDR3 contains 13 residues. V was clipped by 8 bases and J by 2 bases, with 11 bases between them. Looked up from germline, CDR1 is SNHLY and CDR2 is FYNNEI. The CDR3 loop is CASLDGNTDTQYF. The CDR3 DNA follows: TGTGCCAGCCTGGACGGGAACACAGATACGCAGTATTTT. The full variable domain, rest sourced from reference TRBV2 and TRBJ2-3, is EPEVTQTPSHQVTQMGQEVILRCVPISNHLYFYWYRQILGQKVEFLVSFYNNEISEKSEIFDDQFSVERPDGSNFTLKIRSTKLEDSAMYFCASLDGNTDTQYFGPGTRLTVL.

There are a few counts of this clonotype. The chain recombines TRBV18 with TRBJ1-2; maybe TRBD1 (5 bases). Trimming took 0 bases from V and 8 from J, leaving 10 bases between them. The CDR3 sequence is 13 residues long. Germline CDR1 KGHSH, CDR2 LQKENI. CDR3 protein: CASSPPWGGGYTF. In DNA form, the CDR3 reads TGTGCCAGCTCACCACCCTGGGGCGGCGGCTACACCTTC.

This clonotype was recorded at least ten times. Here the CDR3 reads CASSAGGANNEQFF. The CDR3 DNA follows: TGTGCCAGCAGCGCGGGTGGAGCAAACAATGAGCAGTTCTTC. The chain combines TRBV28 with TRBJ2-1; a possible D gene is TRBD2 (5 bases). Trimming took off 6 bases at V and 5 bases at J, with 14 bases between the two ends. Germline assignment: CDR1 MDHEN and CDR2 SYDVKM. This CDR3 region has 14 residues. The full variable domain, its missing parts supplied by reference TRBV28 and TRBJ2-1, is DVKVTQSSRYLVKRTGEKVFLECVQDMDHENMFWYRQDPGLGLRLIYFSYDVKMKEKGDIPEGYSVSREKKERFSLILESASTNQTSMYLCASSAGGANNEQFFGPGTRLTVL.

This chain links TRBV5-6 with TRBJ1-4; D possibly corresponds to TRBD1 (6 bases). Germline V gene lookup returns CDR1 SGHDT and CDR2 YYEEEE. The CDR3 has 16 amino acids. V dropped 3 bases and J dropped 6 bases, with 18 bases sitting between them. This chain's CDR3 is CASSSEGGLLYEKLFF. The CDR3 DNA sequence: TGTGCCAGCAGCTCGGAGGGGGGATTGCTTTATGAAAAACTGTTTTTT.